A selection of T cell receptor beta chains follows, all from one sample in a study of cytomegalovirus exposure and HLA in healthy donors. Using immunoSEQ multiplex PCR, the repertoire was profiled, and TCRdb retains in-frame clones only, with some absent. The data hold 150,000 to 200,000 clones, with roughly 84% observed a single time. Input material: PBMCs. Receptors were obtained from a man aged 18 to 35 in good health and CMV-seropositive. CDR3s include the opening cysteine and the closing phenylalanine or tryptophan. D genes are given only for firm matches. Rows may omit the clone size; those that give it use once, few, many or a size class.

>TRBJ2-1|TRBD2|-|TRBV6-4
CASSSLEAGFEQFF
TGTGCCAGCAGTTCATTGGAAGCGGGATTTGAGCAGTTCTTC
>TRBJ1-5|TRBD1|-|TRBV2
CASSGQGNQPQHF
TGTGCCAGCAGTGGACAGGGAAATCAGCCCCAGCATTTT
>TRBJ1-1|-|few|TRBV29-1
CSVESRGWAEAFF
TGCAGCGTTGAATCCAGGGGCTGGGCTGAAGCTTTCTTT
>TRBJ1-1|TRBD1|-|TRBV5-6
CARDDRDTEAFF
TGTGCCAGGGACGACAGGGATACTGAAGCTTTCTTT
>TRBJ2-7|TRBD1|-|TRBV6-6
CASSSFPDRDNYEQYF
TGTGCCAGCAGTTCCTTCCCGGACAGGGATAACTACGAGCAGTACTTC
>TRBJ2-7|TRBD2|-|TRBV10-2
CASSQAGGPREQYF
TGCGCCAGCAGTCAAGCGGGAGGGCCTCGCGAGCAGTACTTC
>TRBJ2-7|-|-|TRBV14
CASSPSSAYEQYF
TGTGCCAGCAGCCCGTCTTCAGCCTACGAGCAGTACTTC
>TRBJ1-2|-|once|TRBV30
CAWSGGRHIGYTF
TGTGCCTGGAGTGGGGGCAGGCATATCGGCTACACCTTC
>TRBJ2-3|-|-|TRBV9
CASSPTAGMRTDTQYF
TGTGCCAGCAGCCCGACGGCGGGGATGCGCACAGATACGCAGTATTTT
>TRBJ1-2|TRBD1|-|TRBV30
CACNPGQLYGYTF
TGTGCCTGCAATCCGGGACAGCTCTATGGCTACACCTTC
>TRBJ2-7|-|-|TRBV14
CASSQETGSYEQYF
TGTGCCAGCAGCCAAGAGACTGGATCCTACGAGCAGTACTTC
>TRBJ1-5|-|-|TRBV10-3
CAISESKTGSNQPQHF
TGTGCCATCAGTGAGTCGAAGACGGGAAGCAATCAGCCCCAGCATTTT
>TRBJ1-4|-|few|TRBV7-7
CASSLGANEKLFF
TGTGCCAGCAGCCTGGGAGCTAATGAAAAACTGTTTTTT
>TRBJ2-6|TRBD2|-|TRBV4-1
CASSQETSGFSGANVLTF
TGCGCCAGCAGCCAAGAGACTAGCGGATTCTCTGGGGCCAACGTCCTGACTTTC
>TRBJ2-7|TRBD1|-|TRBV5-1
CASSRDRGTYEQYF
TGCGCCAGCAGCCGGGACAGGGGAACCTACGAGCAGTACTTC
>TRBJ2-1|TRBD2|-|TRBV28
CASLAGGGNEQFF
TGTGCCAGCCTAGCGGGAGGTGGTAATGAGCAGTTCTTC